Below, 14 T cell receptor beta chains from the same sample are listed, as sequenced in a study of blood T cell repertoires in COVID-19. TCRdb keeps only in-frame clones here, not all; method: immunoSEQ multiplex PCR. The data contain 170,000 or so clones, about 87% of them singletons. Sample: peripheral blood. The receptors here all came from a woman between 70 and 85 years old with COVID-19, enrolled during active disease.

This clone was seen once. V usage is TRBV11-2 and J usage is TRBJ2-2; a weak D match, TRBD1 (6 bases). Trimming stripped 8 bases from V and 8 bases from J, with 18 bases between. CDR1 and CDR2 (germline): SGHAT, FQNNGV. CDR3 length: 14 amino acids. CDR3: CASGLYRVSGELFF. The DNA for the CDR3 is TGTGCCAGCGGATTATACAGGGTATCGGGGGAGCTGTTTTTT.

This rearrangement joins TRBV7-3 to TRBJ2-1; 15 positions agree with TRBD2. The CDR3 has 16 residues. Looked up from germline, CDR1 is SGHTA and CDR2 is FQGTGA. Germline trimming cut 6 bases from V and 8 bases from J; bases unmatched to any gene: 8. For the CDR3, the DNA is TGTGCCAGCAGTATTGGGACTAGCGGGAGGAGCCATGAGCAGTTCTTC. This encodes CASSIGTSGRSHEQFF.

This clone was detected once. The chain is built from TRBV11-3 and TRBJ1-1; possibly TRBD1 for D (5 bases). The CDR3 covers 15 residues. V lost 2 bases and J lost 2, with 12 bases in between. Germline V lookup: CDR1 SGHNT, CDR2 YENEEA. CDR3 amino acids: CASSLQGHPNTEAFF. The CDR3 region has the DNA TGTGCCAGCAGCTTACAAGGACATCCAAACACTGAAGCTTTCTTT.

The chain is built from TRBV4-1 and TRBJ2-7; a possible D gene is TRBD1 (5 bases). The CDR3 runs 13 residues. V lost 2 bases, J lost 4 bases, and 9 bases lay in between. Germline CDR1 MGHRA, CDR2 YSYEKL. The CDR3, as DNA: TGCGCCAGCAGCCAACTAGGGGATTACGAGCAGTACTTC. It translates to CASSQLGDYEQYF.

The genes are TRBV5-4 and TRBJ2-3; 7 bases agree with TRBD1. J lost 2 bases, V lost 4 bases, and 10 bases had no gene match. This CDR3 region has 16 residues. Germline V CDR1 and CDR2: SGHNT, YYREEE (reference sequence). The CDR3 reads CASSPKTGAHTDTQYF. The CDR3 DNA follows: TGTGCCAGCAGCCCGAAAACAGGGGCGCACACAGATACGCAGTATTTT.

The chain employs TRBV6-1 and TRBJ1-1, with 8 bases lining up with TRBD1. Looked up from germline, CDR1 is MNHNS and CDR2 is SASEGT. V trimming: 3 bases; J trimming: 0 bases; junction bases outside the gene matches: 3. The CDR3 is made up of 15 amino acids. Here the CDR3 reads CASSEGQVMNTEAFF. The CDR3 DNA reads TGTGCCAGCAGTGAGGGACAGGTAATGAACACTGAAGCTTTCTTT.

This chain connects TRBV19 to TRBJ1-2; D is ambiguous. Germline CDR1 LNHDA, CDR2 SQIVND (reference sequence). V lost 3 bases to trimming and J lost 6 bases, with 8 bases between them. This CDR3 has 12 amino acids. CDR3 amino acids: CASSMLGDGYTF. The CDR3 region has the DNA TGTGCCAGTAGTATGTTGGGCGATGGCTACACCTTC.

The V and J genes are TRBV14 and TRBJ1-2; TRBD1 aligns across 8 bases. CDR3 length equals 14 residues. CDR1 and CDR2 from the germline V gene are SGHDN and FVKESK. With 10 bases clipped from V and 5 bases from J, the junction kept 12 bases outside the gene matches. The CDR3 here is CAKSDRVLGYGYTF. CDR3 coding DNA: TGTGCCAAATCGGACAGGGTATTAGGGTATGGCTACACCTTC.

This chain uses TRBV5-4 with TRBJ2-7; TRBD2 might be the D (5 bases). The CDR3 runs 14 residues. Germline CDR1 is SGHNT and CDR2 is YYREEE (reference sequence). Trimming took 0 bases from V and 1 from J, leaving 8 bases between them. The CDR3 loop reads CASSLVRGSYEQYF. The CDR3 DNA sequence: TGTGCCAGCAGCTTGGTCCGAGGGTCCTACGAGCAGTACTTC.

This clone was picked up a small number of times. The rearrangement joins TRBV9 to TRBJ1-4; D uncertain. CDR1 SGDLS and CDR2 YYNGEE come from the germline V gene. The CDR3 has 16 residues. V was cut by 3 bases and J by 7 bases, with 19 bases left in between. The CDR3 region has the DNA TGTGCCAGCAGCGCCCCCGCCGCGGGAGGGAGTGAAAAACTGTTTTTT. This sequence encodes CASSAPAAGGSEKLFF.

The CDR3 DNA reads TGTGCCATCAGTGAGAGGGCAGGGGTTTATCAGCCCCAGCATTTT. Its translation: CAISERAGVYQPQHF. The chain carries TRBV10-3 and TRBJ1-5; possible D gene TRBD1, 6 bases. This CDR3 is 15 amino acids long. V was clipped by 2 bases and J by 5 bases, with 13 bases between them. The germline CDR1 and CDR2 sequences are ENHRY and SYGVKD.

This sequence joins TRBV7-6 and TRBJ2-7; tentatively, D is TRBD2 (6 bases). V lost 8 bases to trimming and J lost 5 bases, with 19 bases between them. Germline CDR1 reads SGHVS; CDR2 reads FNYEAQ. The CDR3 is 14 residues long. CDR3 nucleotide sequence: TGTGCCAGCTCGACCTTCGGAGGGTCCGACGAGCAGTACTTC. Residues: CASSTFGGSDEQYF.

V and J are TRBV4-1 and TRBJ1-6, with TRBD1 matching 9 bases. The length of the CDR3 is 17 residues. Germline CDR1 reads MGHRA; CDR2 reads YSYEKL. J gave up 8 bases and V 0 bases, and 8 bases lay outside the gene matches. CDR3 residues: CASSQDRDRDRHSPLHF. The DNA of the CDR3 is TGCGCCAGCAGCCAAGATCGGGACAGGGACAGGCATTCACCCCTCCACTTT.

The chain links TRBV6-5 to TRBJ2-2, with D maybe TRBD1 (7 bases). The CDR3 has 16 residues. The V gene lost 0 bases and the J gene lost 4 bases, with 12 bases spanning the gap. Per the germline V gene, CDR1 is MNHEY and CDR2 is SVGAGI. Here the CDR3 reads CASSYSMRDSTGELFF. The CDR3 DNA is TGTGCCAGCAGTTACTCGATGCGGGACAGCACCGGGGAGCTGTTTTTT.